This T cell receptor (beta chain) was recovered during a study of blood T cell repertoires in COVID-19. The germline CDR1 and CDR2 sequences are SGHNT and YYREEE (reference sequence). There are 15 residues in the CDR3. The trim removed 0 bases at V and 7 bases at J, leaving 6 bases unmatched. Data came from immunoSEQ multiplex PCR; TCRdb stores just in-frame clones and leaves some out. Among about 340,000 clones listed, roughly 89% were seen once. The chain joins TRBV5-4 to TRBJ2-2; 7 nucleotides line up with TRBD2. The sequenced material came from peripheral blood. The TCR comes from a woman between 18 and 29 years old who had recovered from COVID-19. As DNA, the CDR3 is TGTGCCAGCAGCTTGGCGGCTAGCGGCCACGGGGAGCTGTTTTTT. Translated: CASSLAASGHGELFF.